This is a list of T cell receptor beta chains from one sample in a study of shared T cell receptors in the human thymus. Assay used: immunoSEQ multiplex PCR; TCRdb lists only in-frame clones, some missing. Of roughly 660,000 clones listed, approximately 90% are singletons. The sample was also reused in another study, on human thymus T cells.

Sequenced sample: thymocytes. These receptor sequences come from a boy younger than two with a congenital heart defect. Both conserved end residues are part of each CDR3. A D gene is named only where the DNA matches it firmly. Only some rows state a clone size, as once, few, many or a class for expanded clones.

d_call: -; clone_size: few; j_call: TRBJ2-1; v_call: TRBV5-1; cdr3_aa: CASSLDKRAYSYNEQFF; cdr3_nt: TGCGCCAGCAGCTTGGACAAGCGGGCATACTCCTACAATGAGCAGTTCTTC
d_call: TRBD2; clone_size: -; j_call: TRBJ2-1; v_call: TRBV29-1; cdr3_aa: CSGSGRAVEQFF; cdr3_nt: TGCAGCGGCAGCGGGAGGGCCGTTGAGCAGTTCTTC
d_call: -; clone_size: -; j_call: TRBJ1-1; v_call: TRBV28; cdr3_aa: CASTRGSLNTEAFF; cdr3_nt: TGTGCCAGCACCCGGGGGAGCCTTAACACTGAAGCTTTCTTT
d_call: -; clone_size: -; j_call: TRBJ2-1; v_call: TRBV30; cdr3_aa: CAWSVPHLRRGGYNEQFF; cdr3_nt: TGTGCCTGGAGTGTACCCCACCTTCGGCGGGGCGGGTACAATGAGCAGTTCTTC
d_call: TRBD1; clone_size: -; j_call: TRBJ1-5; v_call: TRBV6-5; cdr3_aa: CASSPDRANQPQHF; cdr3_nt: TGTGCCAGCAGTCCGGACAGGGCAAATCAGCCCCAGCATTTT
d_call: -; clone_size: -; j_call: TRBJ2-7; v_call: TRBV18; cdr3_aa: CASSPTRVTYEQYF; cdr3_nt: TGTGCCAGCTCACCTACTAGGGTCACCTACGAGCAGTACTTC
d_call: TRBD1; clone_size: -; j_call: TRBJ2-1; v_call: TRBV4-3; cdr3_aa: CASSQGARGQSSYNEQFF; cdr3_nt: TGCGCCAGCAGCCAAGGCGCCCGGGGACAGTCGTCCTACAATGAGCAGTTCTTC
d_call: -; clone_size: -; j_call: TRBJ2-7; v_call: TRBV27; cdr3_aa: CASVARGAYEQYF; cdr3_nt: TGTGCCAGCGTGGCCAGGGGGGCCTACGAGCAGTACTTC
d_call: TRBD1; clone_size: -; j_call: TRBJ2-2; v_call: TRBV11-3; cdr3_aa: CASSQGQYTGELFF; cdr3_nt: TGTGCCAGCAGCCAGGGACAGTACACCGGGGAGCTGTTTTTT
d_call: TRBD1; clone_size: -; j_call: TRBJ1-3; v_call: TRBV7-2; cdr3_aa: CASSPGQGSSGNTIYF; cdr3_nt: TGTGCCAGCAGTCCGGGACAGGGGTCGTCTGGAAACACCATATATTTT
d_call: -; clone_size: -; j_call: TRBJ2-1; v_call: TRBV14; cdr3_aa: CASSQDGKEGEQFF; cdr3_nt: TGTGCCAGCAGCCAAGATGGGAAGGAGGGTGAGCAGTTCTTC
d_call: -; clone_size: -; j_call: TRBJ2-7; v_call: TRBV7-9; cdr3_aa: CASSYMSAYEQYF; cdr3_nt: TGTGCCAGCAGCTACATGTCAGCCTACGAGCAGTACTTC
d_call: TRBD1; clone_size: -; j_call: TRBJ1-5; v_call: TRBV7-2; cdr3_aa: CASSLREQGDSNQPQHF; cdr3_nt: TGTGCCAGCAGCTTACGAGAACAGGGGGACAGCAATCAGCCCCAGCATTTT
d_call: -; clone_size: -; j_call: TRBJ2-5; v_call: TRBV10-1; cdr3_aa: CASSEPGEEGQETQYF; cdr3_nt: TGCGCCAGCAGTGAGCCGGGGGAGGAAGGTCAAGAGACCCAGTACTTC
d_call: TRBD2; clone_size: -; j_call: TRBJ2-7; v_call: TRBV2; cdr3_aa: CASRAGTSGSSYEQYF; cdr3_nt: TGTGCCAGCAGAGCGGGGACTAGCGGGAGCTCCTACGAGCAGTACTTC
d_call: -; clone_size: -; j_call: TRBJ1-2; v_call: TRBV18; cdr3_aa: CASSPEGTGYTF; cdr3_nt: TGTGCCAGCTCACCAGAGGGAACCGGCTACACCTTC
d_call: -; clone_size: -; j_call: TRBJ1-1; v_call: TRBV11-2; cdr3_aa: CASSSKLQGLNTEAFF; cdr3_nt: TGTGCCAGCAGCTCAAAACTACAGGGCTTGAACACTGAAGCTTTCTTT
d_call: TRBD1; clone_size: -; j_call: TRBJ1-1; v_call: TRBV6-5; cdr3_aa: CASSSGQGVAFF; cdr3_nt: TGTGCCAGCAGTTCCGGACAGGGGGTGGCTTTCTTT
d_call: TRBD2; clone_size: -; j_call: TRBJ2-7; v_call: TRBV4-3; cdr3_aa: CASSSIGREAPGEQYF; cdr3_nt: TGCGCCAGCAGCTCAATCGGGAGGGAAGCTCCCGGCGAGCAGTACTTC
d_call: -; clone_size: -; j_call: TRBJ2-5; v_call: TRBV4-1; cdr3_aa: CASSQEARWAEQETQYF; cdr3_nt: TGCGCCAGCAGCCAGGAGGCCCGGTGGGCGGAACAAGAGACCCAGTACTTC
d_call: TRBD1; clone_size: few; j_call: TRBJ1-4; v_call: TRBV4-2; cdr3_aa: CASSPGQGNEKLFF; cdr3_nt: TGTGCCAGCAGCCCCGGACAGGGTAATGAAAAACTGTTTTTT
d_call: TRBD1; clone_size: -; j_call: TRBJ2-7; v_call: TRBV28; cdr3_aa: CASSFQTGTVAYEQYF; cdr3_nt: TGTGCCAGCAGTTTTCAAACCGGGACAGTAGCCTACGAGCAGTACTTC
d_call: TRBD2; clone_size: -; j_call: TRBJ2-5; v_call: TRBV25-1; cdr3_aa: CASSDLAGEETQYF; cdr3_nt: TGTGCCAGCAGTGACCTAGCGGGAGAAGAGACCCAGTACTTC
d_call: TRBD2; clone_size: -; j_call: TRBJ2-2; v_call: TRBV4-2; cdr3_aa: CASSQDGAGGKGTGELFF; cdr3_nt: TGTGCCAGCAGCCAAGACGGAGCGGGAGGGAAAGGTACCGGGGAGCTGTTTTTT
d_call: TRBD2; clone_size: -; j_call: TRBJ2-5; v_call: TRBV5-5; cdr3_aa: CASSSQGGGPNQETQYF; cdr3_nt: TGTGCCAGCAGCTCCCAAGGCGGGGGGCCGAACCAAGAGACCCAGTACTTC
d_call: -; clone_size: -; j_call: TRBJ2-2; v_call: TRBV5-1; cdr3_aa: CASSLGLANTGELFF; cdr3_nt: TGCGCCAGCTCTCTGGGACTTGCGAACACCGGGGAGCTGTTTTTT
d_call: -; clone_size: -; j_call: TRBJ1-5; v_call: TRBV4-3; cdr3_aa: CASSQQVSNQPQHF; cdr3_nt: TGCGCCAGCAGCCAACAGGTTAGCAATCAGCCCCAGCATTTT
d_call: -; clone_size: -; j_call: TRBJ2-1; v_call: TRBV5-6; cdr3_aa: CASTDWEWNEQFF; cdr3_nt: TGTGCCAGCACGGACTGGGAGTGGAATGAGCAGTTCTTC
d_call: TRBD1; clone_size: few; j_call: TRBJ1-3; v_call: TRBV14; cdr3_aa: CASSQQGTDSGNTIYF; cdr3_nt: TGTGCCAGCAGCCAACAAGGGACAGACTCTGGAAACACCATATATTTT
d_call: TRBD2; clone_size: -; j_call: TRBJ2-1; v_call: TRBV11-3; cdr3_aa: CASSPSSGRGYEQFF; cdr3_nt: TGTGCCAGCAGCCCCTCCAGCGGGAGAGGGTATGAGCAGTTCTTC
d_call: -; clone_size: -; j_call: TRBJ1-5; v_call: TRBV27; cdr3_aa: CASSSRPSNQPQHF; cdr3_nt: TGTGCCAGCAGTTCCAGGCCTAGCAATCAGCCCCAGCATTTT
d_call: -; clone_size: -; j_call: TRBJ1-5; v_call: TRBV21-1; cdr3_aa: CTYRINQPQHF; cdr3_nt: TGTACTTACAGAATCAATCAGCCCCAGCATTTT
d_call: -; clone_size: -; j_call: TRBJ1-5; v_call: TRBV4-1; cdr3_aa: CASSRLAGDQPQHF; cdr3_nt: TGCGCCAGCAGCCGCCTGGCAGGGGATCAGCCCCAGCATTTT
d_call: -; clone_size: -; j_call: TRBJ2-1; v_call: TRBV19; cdr3_aa: CASSIPGGVNEQFF; cdr3_nt: TGTGCCAGTAGTATCCCAGGAGGCGTGAATGAGCAGTTCTTC
d_call: TRBD2; clone_size: -; j_call: TRBJ2-1; v_call: TRBV4-1; cdr3_aa: CASSLPSGRFNEQFF; cdr3_nt: TGCGCCAGCAGCCTCCCCAGCGGGAGGTTCAATGAGCAGTTCTTC
d_call: TRBD1; clone_size: -; j_call: TRBJ2-7; v_call: TRBV27; cdr3_aa: CASNPRGRRGPRSYEQYF; cdr3_nt: TGTGCCAGCAATCCCAGGGGGCGCCGGGGGCCCCGCTCCTACGAGCAGTACTTC
d_call: TRBD1; clone_size: few; j_call: TRBJ1-3; v_call: TRBV5-1; cdr3_aa: CASSLSGTGMGNTIYF; cdr3_nt: TGCGCCAGCAGCTTATCCGGGACAGGGATGGGAAACACCATATATTTT
d_call: TRBD2; clone_size: -; j_call: TRBJ2-7; v_call: TRBV10-1; cdr3_aa: CASSIGWTSGRNEQYF; cdr3_nt: TGCGCCAGCAGTATAGGGTGGACTAGCGGGAGGAACGAGCAGTACTTC
d_call: TRBD2; clone_size: -; j_call: TRBJ2-2; v_call: TRBV7-3; cdr3_aa: CASSSSSGRNTGELFF; cdr3_nt: TGTGCCAGCAGCTCCTCTAGCGGGAGGAACACCGGGGAGCTGTTTTTT
d_call: TRBD1; clone_size: once; j_call: TRBJ2-7; v_call: TRBV28; cdr3_aa: CASSLGQGTYEQYF; cdr3_nt: TGTGCCAGCAGTTTGGGACAGGGGACCTACGAGCAGTACTTC
d_call: TRBD1; clone_size: -; j_call: TRBJ2-5; v_call: TRBV5-4; cdr3_aa: CASSSGGQGQETQYF; cdr3_nt: TGTGCCAGCAGCTCCGGGGGACAGGGTCAAGAGACCCAGTACTTC
d_call: -; clone_size: -; j_call: TRBJ1-2; v_call: TRBV4-2; cdr3_aa: CASSQSSPTPPEDYGYTF; cdr3_nt: TGTGCCAGCAGTCAATCATCCCCTACACCTCCGGAGGACTATGGCTACACCTTC
d_call: -; clone_size: -; j_call: TRBJ2-7; v_call: TRBV7-2; cdr3_aa: CASTPSGFSSYEQYF; cdr3_nt: TGTGCCAGCACCCCCAGCGGGTTCAGCTCCTACGAGCAGTACTTC
d_call: TRBD2; clone_size: -; j_call: TRBJ2-7; v_call: TRBV7-3; cdr3_aa: CASSQPGLAEGPYEQYF; cdr3_nt: TGTGCCAGCAGCCAACCGGGACTAGCGGAGGGACCCTACGAGCAGTACTTC
d_call: -; clone_size: -; j_call: TRBJ1-2; v_call: TRBV14; cdr3_aa: CASSPIGGDYLGGYTF; cdr3_nt: TGTGCCAGCAGCCCGATAGGAGGGGACTATTTGGGCGGCTACACCTTC
d_call: TRBD2; clone_size: -; j_call: TRBJ2-1; v_call: TRBV11-3; cdr3_aa: CASSKAASGSHEQFF; cdr3_nt: TGTGCCAGCAGCAAAGCTGCTAGCGGGAGTCATGAGCAGTTCTTC
d_call: TRBD1; clone_size: -; j_call: TRBJ2-7; v_call: TRBV5-6; cdr3_aa: CASSSRTGEDEQYF; cdr3_nt: TGTGCCAGCAGCTCGCGGACAGGGGAAGACGAGCAGTACTTC
d_call: TRBD1; clone_size: -; j_call: TRBJ2-2; v_call: TRBV5-4; cdr3_aa: CASSLASGDRANTGELFF; cdr3_nt: TGTGCCAGCAGCTTGGCTTCCGGGGACAGGGCAAACACCGGGGAGCTGTTTTTT
d_call: TRBD1; clone_size: -; j_call: TRBJ1-5; v_call: TRBV10-2; cdr3_aa: CASSLDRVLNQPQHF; cdr3_nt: TGCGCCAGCAGTTTAGACAGGGTCCTCAATCAGCCCCAGCATTTT
d_call: TRBD1; clone_size: once; j_call: TRBJ2-5; v_call: TRBV27; cdr3_aa: CASSQTTGSVETQYF; cdr3_nt: TGTGCCAGCAGTCAGACGACAGGGTCGGTCGAGACCCAGTACTTC
d_call: -; clone_size: -; j_call: TRBJ1-2; v_call: TRBV4-1; cdr3_aa: CASSQDRAGEGIYGYTF; cdr3_nt: TGCGCCAGCAGCCAAGATCGGGCAGGGGAGGGAATCTATGGCTACACCTTC